The rows below give T cell receptor beta chains drawn from one sample of a study of blood T cell repertoires in COVID-19. Some clones are missing from TCRdb's copy, which holds only in-frame ones; the method was immunoSEQ multiplex PCR. The data contain 60,000 to 75,000 clones, about 80% of them singletons. The source material was peripheral blood. The receptors were gathered from an elderly woman with acute or convalescent COVID-19. CDR3s include the opening cysteine and the closing phenylalanine or tryptophan. A D gene is named only where the DNA matches it firmly. The size field is filled for only some rows; it gives once, few, many or a size class.

>-|TRBV28|TRBJ2-7|-
CASRTQSYEQYF
TGTGCCAGCAGGACTCAAAGCTACGAGCAGTACTTC
>TRBD1|TRBV27|TRBJ2-7|-
CASRRAGTGDSYEQYF
TGTGCCAGCAGAAGAGCCGGGACAGGTGACTCCTACGAGCAGTACTTC
>TRBD1|TRBV7-3|TRBJ1-1|-
CASSLKPGTEITEAFF
TGTGCCAGCAGCTTAAAGCCAGGGACAGAGATCACTGAAGCTTTCTTT
>-|TRBV29-1|TRBJ1-4|-
CSVEYPGHEEKLFF
TGCAGCGTTGAATATCCGGGACACGAAGAAAAACTGTTTTTT
>-|TRBV19|TRBJ2-1|-
CASSMGSSNEQFF
TGTGCCAGTAGTATGGGGAGTTCAAATGAGCAGTTCTTC
>-|TRBV27|TRBJ1-6|many
CASSLQGPLYNSPLHF
TGTGCCAGCAGTTTACAGGGTCCACTCTATAATTCACCCCTCCACTTT
>-|TRBV29-1|TRBJ1-3|-
CSAEPSSGNTIYF
TGCAGCGCCGAGCCATCCTCTGGAAACACCATATATTTT
>-|TRBV5-4|TRBJ2-3|-
CASSLDGGATDTQYF
TGTGCCAGCAGCTTGGATGGGGGGGCTACAGATACGCAGTATTTT
>-|TRBV7-9|TRBJ2-7|once
CASSSVTYEQYF
TGTGCCAGCAGCTCGGTGACCTACGAGCAGTACTTC
>TRBD1|TRBV30|TRBJ2-5|once
CAWREGGDRQFETQYF
TGTGCCTGGAGGGAAGGAGGGGACAGGCAGTTTGAGACCCAGTACTTC
>-|TRBV28|TRBJ2-5|-
CASSFPEETQYF
TGTGCCAGCAGTTTCCCTGAAGAGACCCAGTACTTC
>TRBD2|TRBV4-1|TRBJ2-2|medium-sized
CASSQDRAGASGELFF
TGCGCCAGCAGCCAAGATCGAGCGGGAGCCTCCGGGGAGCTGTTTTTT